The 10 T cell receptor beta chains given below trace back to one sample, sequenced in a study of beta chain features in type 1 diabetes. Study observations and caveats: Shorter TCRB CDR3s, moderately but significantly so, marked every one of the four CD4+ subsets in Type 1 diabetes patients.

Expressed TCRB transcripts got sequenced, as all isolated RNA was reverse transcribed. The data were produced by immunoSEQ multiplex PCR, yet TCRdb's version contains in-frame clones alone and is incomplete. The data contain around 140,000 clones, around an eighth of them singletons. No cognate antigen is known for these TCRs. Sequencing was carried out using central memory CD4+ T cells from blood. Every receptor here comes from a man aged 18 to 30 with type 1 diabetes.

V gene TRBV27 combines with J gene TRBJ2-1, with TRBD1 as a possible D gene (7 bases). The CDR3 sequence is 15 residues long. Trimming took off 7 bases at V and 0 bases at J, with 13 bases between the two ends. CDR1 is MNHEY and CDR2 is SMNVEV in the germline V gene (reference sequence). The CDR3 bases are TGTGCCAGCATCCTCAGGGGGGCCTCCTACAATGAGCAGTTCTTC. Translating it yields CASILRGASYNEQFF.

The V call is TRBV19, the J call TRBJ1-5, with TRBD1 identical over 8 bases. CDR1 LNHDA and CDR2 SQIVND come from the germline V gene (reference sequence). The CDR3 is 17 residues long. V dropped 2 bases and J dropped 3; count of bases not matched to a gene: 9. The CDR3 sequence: CASSIRRQDRDNQPQHF. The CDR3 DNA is TGTGCCAGTAGTATACGGCGCCAGGACAGGGACAATCAGCCCCAGCATTTT.

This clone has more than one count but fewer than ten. Here the CDR3 reads CASSLNGVALNTEAFF. CDR3 coding DNA: TGCGCCAGCAGCTTGAACGGGGTGGCGTTGAACACTGAAGCTTTCTTT. The chain is built from TRBV5-1 and TRBJ1-1; no definite D call. Germline V lookup: CDR1 SGHRS, CDR2 YFSETQ. The CDR3 is 16 amino acids. The V end was cut by 1 base, the J end by 0 bases, with 13 bases between.

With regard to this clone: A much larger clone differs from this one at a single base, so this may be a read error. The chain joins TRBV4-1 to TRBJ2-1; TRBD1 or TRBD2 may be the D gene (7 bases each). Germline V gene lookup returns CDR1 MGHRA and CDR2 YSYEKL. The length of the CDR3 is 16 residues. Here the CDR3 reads CARSHLGEGADNEQFF. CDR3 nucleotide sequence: TGCGCCCGCAGCCACCTTGGGGAGGGGGCGGACAATGAGCAGTTCTTC.

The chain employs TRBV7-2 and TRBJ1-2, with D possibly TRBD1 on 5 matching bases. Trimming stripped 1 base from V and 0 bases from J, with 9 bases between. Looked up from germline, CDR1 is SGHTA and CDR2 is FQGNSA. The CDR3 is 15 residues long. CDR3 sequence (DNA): TGTGCCAGCAGCTTAGGGACAAACCCTAACTATGGCTACACCTTC. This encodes CASSLGTNPNYGYTF.

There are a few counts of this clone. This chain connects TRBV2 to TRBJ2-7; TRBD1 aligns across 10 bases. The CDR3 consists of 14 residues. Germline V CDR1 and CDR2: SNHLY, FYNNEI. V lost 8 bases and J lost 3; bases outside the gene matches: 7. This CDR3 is CASLPGQGSYEQYF. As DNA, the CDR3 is TGTGCCAGCCTACCGGGACAGGGGAGCTACGAGCAGTACTTC. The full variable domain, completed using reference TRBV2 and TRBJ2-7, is EPEVTQTPSHQVTQMGQEVILRCVPISNHLYFYWYRQILGQKVEFLVSFYNNEISEKSEIFDDQFSVERPDGSNFTLKIRSTKLEDSAMYFCASLPGQGSYEQYFGPGTRLTVT.

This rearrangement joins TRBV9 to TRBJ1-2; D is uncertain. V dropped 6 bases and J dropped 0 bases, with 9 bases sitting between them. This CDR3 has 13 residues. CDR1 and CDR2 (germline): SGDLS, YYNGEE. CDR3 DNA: TGTGCCAGCACCCTACAGCCTAACTATGGCTACACCTTC. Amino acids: CASTLQPNYGYTF.

DNA for the CDR3: TGTGCCTGGACTACTAGCGGGGCTATGGGGACCCAGTACTTC. Its translation is CAWTTSGAMGTQYF. The gene calls are TRBV30 and TRBJ2-5, with 10 bases lining up with TRBD2. Germline CDR1 is GTSNPN and CDR2 is SVGIG (reference sequence). The J segment lost 7 bases and the V segment lost 4 bases, leaving 9 bases of the junction unmatched. The CDR3 is made up of 14 amino acids.

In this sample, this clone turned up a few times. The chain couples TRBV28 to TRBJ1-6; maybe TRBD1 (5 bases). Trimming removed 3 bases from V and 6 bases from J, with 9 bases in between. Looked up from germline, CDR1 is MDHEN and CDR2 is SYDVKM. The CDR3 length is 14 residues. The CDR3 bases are TGTGCCAGCAGTTTGGGGGGGAGTAATTCACCCCTCCACTTT. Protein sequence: CASSLGGSNSPLHF.

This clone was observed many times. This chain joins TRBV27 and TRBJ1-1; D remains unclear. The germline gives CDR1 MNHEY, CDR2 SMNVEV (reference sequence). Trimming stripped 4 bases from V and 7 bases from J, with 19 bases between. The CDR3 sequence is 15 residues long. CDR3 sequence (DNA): TGTGCCAGCAGTTCCCTCCCCGGAATTGTGGGTGAAGCTTTCTTT. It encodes CASSSLPGIVGEAFF.